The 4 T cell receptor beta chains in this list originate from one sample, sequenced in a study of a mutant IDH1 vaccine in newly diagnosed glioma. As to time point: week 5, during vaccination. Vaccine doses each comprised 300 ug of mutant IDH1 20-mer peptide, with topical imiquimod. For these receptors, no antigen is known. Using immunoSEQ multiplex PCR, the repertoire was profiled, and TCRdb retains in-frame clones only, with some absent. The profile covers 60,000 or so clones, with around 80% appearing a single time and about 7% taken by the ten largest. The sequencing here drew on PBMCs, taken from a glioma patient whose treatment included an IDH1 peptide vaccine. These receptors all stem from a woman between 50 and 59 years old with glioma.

CDR3 coding DNA: TGTGCCAGCAGTGAGGTACCACAGGGAGGGGAGACCCAGTACTTC. It codes for CASSEVPQGGETQYF. The chain employs TRBV2 and TRBJ2-5, with a weak D call TRBD2 (7 bases). The CDR3 covers 15 residues. Germline V gene data show CDR1 as SNHLY and CDR2 as FYNNEI. The V gene lost 3 bases and the J gene lost 5 bases, with 16 bases spanning the gap.

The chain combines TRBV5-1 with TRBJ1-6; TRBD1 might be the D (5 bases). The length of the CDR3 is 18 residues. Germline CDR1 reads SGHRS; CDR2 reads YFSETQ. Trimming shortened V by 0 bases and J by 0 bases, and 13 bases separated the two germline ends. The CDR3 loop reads CASSLDVQGYSYNSPLHF. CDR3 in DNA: TGCGCCAGCAGCTTGGATGTCCAGGGCTACTCCTATAATTCACCCCTCCACTTT. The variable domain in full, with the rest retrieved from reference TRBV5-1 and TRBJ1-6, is KAGVTQTPRYLIKTRGQQVTLSCSPISGHRSVSWYQQTPGQGLQFLFEYFSETQRNKGNFPGRFSGRQFSNSRSEMNVSTLELGDSALYLCASSLDVQGYSYNSPLHFGNGTRLTVT.

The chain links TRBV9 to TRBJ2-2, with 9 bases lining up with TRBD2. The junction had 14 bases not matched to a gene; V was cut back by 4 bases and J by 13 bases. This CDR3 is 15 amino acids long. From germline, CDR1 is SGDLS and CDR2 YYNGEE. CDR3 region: CASSPMAGGPLGLFF. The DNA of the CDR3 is TGTGCCAGCAGCCCCATGGCGGGGGGGCCTTTAGGGCTGTTTTTT.

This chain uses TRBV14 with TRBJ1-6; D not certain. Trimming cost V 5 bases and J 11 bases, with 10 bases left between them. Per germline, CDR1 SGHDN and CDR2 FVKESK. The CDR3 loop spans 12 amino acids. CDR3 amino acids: CASSLKHPPLHF. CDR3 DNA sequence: TGTGCCAGCAGCTTAAAACATCCACCCCTCCACTTT.